This T cell receptor (beta chain) was sequenced in a study of TET2 disruption in CD19-targeted CAR T cells (dated by TCRdb to 2017 to 2018). Regarding the research as a whole: The number of samples was determined by the original clinical trial design and by which samples were available, and no additional inclusion criteria were applied. Overall study outcomes, separate from this receptor: The conclusions about the patient's CAR T cells were based on extensive analysis of only one subject.

As concerns this clone: Its antigen target is currently unknown. Read coverage stops 3 residues before the CDR3 terminus; the germline J gene supplies the remainder.

The label giving this sample's treatment or condition can be read as: autologous CTL019 cells: CD19 CAR with 4-1BB and CD3 zeta domains. TCR zeta and 4-1BB costimulatory signaling domains were incorporated into the CD19 CAR. T cells for CTL019 manufacturing were collected from peripheral blood by means of leukapheresis. The DNeasy Blood and Tissue Kit was used to extract genomic DNA from pre-infusion T cells, peripheral blood, or sorted post-infusion T cells. Deep sequencing of the TCR beta chain was done using the immunoSEQ assay. Turning to the authors' computational methods: Only productive TCR beta rearrangements were used to compute clonotype frequencies. TCRdb took over this immuneACCESS table, retaining in-frame rearrangements with V and J assigned. Such tables are incomplete; in checked studies, under half of the missing clones stem from an unresolved V gene, and the remainder is unexplained. The V and J calls and clone size come from that table; D and trimming were worked out from the DNA. The table for this sample shows approximately 27,000 clones. 1.5% to 2% of the sample rests with the top ten.

The CDR3 runs 14 amino acids, cysteine and phenylalanine included. Only the CDR3 bases that were read are kept: 33 of them, in frame from base 1. The CDR1 and CDR2 encoded by the germline V gene (reference sequence) are DFQATT and SNEGSKA. The sample was CD8- CAR+ T cells sorted from cultured blood T cells, taken for CD19 CAR T cell therapy. This sample's cell subset or site label indicates: CD8-negative CAR-positive T cells from the infusion product. The chain employs TRBV20-1 and TRBJ2-4; 9 bases in between match TRBD2. The receptor comes from a man aged 65 to 85 with chronic lymphocytic leukemia. CDR3 sequence: CSALGGAGGETQYF. The covered CDR3 bases are TGCAGTGCTTTAGGAGGGGCGGGGGGGGAGACT.